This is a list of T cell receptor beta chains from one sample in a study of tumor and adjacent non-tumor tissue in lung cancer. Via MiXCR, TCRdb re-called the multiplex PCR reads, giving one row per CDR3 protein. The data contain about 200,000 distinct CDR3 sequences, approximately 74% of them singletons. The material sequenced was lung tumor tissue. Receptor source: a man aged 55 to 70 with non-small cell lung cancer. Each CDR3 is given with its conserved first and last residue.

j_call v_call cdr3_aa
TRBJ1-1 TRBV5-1 CASSLAGGGTEAFF
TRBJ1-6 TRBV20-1 CSARDKTGTYNSSLHF
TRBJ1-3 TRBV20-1 CSARLLSPSISRNTIYF
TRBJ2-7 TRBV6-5 CTCSPMWGGRYEQYF
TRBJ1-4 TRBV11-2 CASSFRGTTNEKLFF
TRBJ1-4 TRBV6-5 CASMDSDVNEKLFF
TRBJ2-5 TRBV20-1 CSATTDRSRETQYF
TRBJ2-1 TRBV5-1 CASRTSWGASYNEQFF
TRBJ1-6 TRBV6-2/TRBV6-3 CASSGSGTVNSPLHF
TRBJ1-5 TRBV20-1 CSASGGAGNQPQHF
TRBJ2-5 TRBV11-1 CASSLAWGLVQETQYF
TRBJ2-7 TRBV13 CANSLGPRGGGTYEQYF
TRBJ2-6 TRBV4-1 CASSRIGQGTSGANVLTF
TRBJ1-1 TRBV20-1 CSANPEVETFF
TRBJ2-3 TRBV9 CASSIARGGTDTQYF
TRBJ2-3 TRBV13 CANSFGDTQYF
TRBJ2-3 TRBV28 CASSLAGGSTDTQYF
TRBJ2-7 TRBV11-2 CASCPSTGPSYAQYF
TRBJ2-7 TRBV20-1 CSARAHFDPSSRNLAYEQYF
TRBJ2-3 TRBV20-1 CSARWPEIIDTQYF
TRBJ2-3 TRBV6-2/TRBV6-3 CPSRGLVLSDTQYF
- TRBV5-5 CASSLTLNHGLTQHF
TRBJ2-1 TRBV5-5 CASSLAGTSHNEQFF
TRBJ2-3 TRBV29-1 CSIVPWDRITDTQYF
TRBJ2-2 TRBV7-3 CASSPRRTVNTGELSF
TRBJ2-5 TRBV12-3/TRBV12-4 CASRLGLDSQTQYF
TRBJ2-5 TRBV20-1 CSARNGGLGEAQYF
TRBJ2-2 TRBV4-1 CASSQSLGVTSGELFF
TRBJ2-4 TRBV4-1 CASSQIDRSSGKNIQYF
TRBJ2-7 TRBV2 CACNTGGSPYEQYF